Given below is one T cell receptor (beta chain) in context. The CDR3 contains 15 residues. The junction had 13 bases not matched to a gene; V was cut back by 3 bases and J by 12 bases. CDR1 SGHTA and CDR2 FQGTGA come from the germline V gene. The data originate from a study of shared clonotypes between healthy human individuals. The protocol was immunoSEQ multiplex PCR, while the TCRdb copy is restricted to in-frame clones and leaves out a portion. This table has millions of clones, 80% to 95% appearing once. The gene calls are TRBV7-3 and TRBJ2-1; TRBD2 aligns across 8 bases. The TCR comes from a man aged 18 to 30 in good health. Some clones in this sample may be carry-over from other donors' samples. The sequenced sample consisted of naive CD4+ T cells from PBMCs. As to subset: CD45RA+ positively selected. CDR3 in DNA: TGTGCCAGCAGCTTGCCCGGGGCGGGAGGTAGTAGGCAGTTCTTC. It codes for CASSLPGAGGSRQFF.